The 24 T cell receptor beta chains given below trace back to one sample, sequenced in a study of blood T cell repertoires in COVID-19. TCRdb keeps only in-frame clones here, not all; method: immunoSEQ multiplex PCR. This repertoire shows about 310,000 clones, about nine tenths found once; its top ten account for around 4.8%. Sequences were obtained from PBMCs or T cells enriched from blood (not recorded which). The receptors originated from a man in his fifties or sixties who had recovered from COVID-19.

V is TRBV28 and J is TRBJ2-7; D is uncertain. Germline V lookup: CDR1 MDHEN, CDR2 SYDVKM. The CDR3 is made up of 11 amino acids. The V end lost 5 bases, the J end lost 1 base, and 3 bases lay between the germline ends. CDR3 protein: CASSTSYEQYF. CDR3 DNA: TGTGCCAGCAGTACATCCTACGAGCAGTACTTC.

This chain connects TRBV28 to TRBJ2-6; 10 bases are shared with TRBD1. With 4 bases clipped from V and 2 bases from J, the junction kept 5 bases outside the gene matches. This CDR3 has 17 residues. CDR1 and CDR2 (germline): MDHEN, SYDVKM. CDR3 bases: TGTGCCAGCAGTTCCGGGACAGGGGTAACTGGGGCCAACGTCCTGACTTTC. Translated: CASSSGTGVTGANVLTF.

A single count supports this clone. V and J are TRBV9 and TRBJ2-7; D possibly corresponds to TRBD1 (6 bases). The germline V and J ends were trimmed by 3 bases and 5 bases, with 15 bases remaining between them. This CDR3 is 14 amino acids long. Germline values: CDR1 SGDLS, CDR2 YYNGEE. The CDR3 DNA reads as TGTGCCAGCAGCGCCGGATATACAGGGCACGAGCAGTACTTC. Protein: CASSAGYTGHEQYF.

The rearrangement links TRBV10-3 to TRBJ1-2; D may be TRBD1 (5 bases). The CDR3 runs to 14 residues. Trimming cost V 2 bases and J 4 bases, with 11 bases left between them. From germline, CDR1 is ENHRY and CDR2 SYGVKD. Here the CDR3 reads CAISELCGTYGYTF. The CDR3 DNA is TGTGCCATCAGTGAGCTCTGCGGGACCTATGGCTACACCTTC.

V gene TRBV5-1 combines with J gene TRBJ1-6, with 8 bases aligning to TRBD1. Germline V gene data show CDR1 as SGHRS and CDR2 as YFSETQ. This CDR3 is built from 15 residues. J was trimmed by 5 bases and V by 6 bases; bases with no gene match: 7. The CDR3 here is CASTRQGQDNSPLHF. CDR3 DNA sequence: TGCGCCAGCACCAGACAGGGGCAGGATAATTCACCCCTCCACTTT.

The J gene is TRBJ1-5, the V gene TRBV28; no firm D call. V was trimmed by 7 bases and J by 3 bases, leaving 16 bases between them. CDR3 length: 15 amino acids. Germline V gene data show CDR1 as MDHEN and CDR2 as SYDVKM. CDR3 loop: CASMVLFGVNQPQHF. Here the CDR3 DNA reads TGTGCCAGCATGGTCTTGTTTGGAGTCAATCAGCCCCAGCATTTT.

This chain joins TRBV28 and TRBJ2-7; no clear D gene. The germline V gene has CDR1 MDHEN and CDR2 SYDVKM. This CDR3 region has 10 residues. The V and J ends lost 4 bases and 9 bases respectively, with 7 bases between them. DNA of the CDR3: TGTGCCAGCAGTTCTGGGCTGCAGTACTTC. This encodes CASSSGLQYF.

The chain combines TRBV7-9 with TRBJ1-2; possible D gene TRBD1, 5 bases. The V gene's germline CDR1 is SEHNR and CDR2 FQNEAQ (reference sequence). V was shortened by 1 base and J by 2 bases, with 11 bases between the two germline ends. CDR3 size: 15 residues. The DNA for the CDR3 is TGTGCCAGCAGCTTAGACAAGGGGCTGAACTATGGCTACACCTTC. This sequence encodes CASSLDKGLNYGYTF. Full variable domain (outside the CDR3, taken from reference TRBV7-9 and TRBJ1-2): DTGVSQNPRHKITKRGQNVTFRCDPISEHNRLYWYRQTLGQGPEFLTYFQNEAQLEKSRLLSDRFSAERPKGSFSTLEIQRTEQGDSAMYLCASSLDKGLNYGYTFGSGTRLTVV.

The chain couples TRBV7-2 to TRBJ2-1, with no clear D. Germline CDR1 and CDR2: SGHTA and FQGNSA. Trimming shortened V by 9 bases and J by 7 bases, and 22 bases separated the two germline ends. The CDR3 contains 15 residues. The CDR3 protein is CASLPRIPAQNEQFF. As DNA, the CDR3 is TGTGCCAGTCTCCCTAGAATCCCAGCACAAAATGAGCAGTTCTTC. Based on the CDR3 plus reference TRBV7-2 and TRBJ2-1, the full variable domain is GAGVSQSPSNKVTEKGKDVELRCDPISGHTALYWYRQSLGQGLEFLIYFQGNSAPDKSGLPSDRFSAERTGGSVSTLTIQRTQQEDSAVYLCASLPRIPAQNEQFFGPGTRLTVL.

This chain joins TRBV2 and TRBJ1-4, with 8 bases fitting TRBD1. Trimming cost V 7 bases and J 3 bases; bases outside gene matches: 4. CDR3 length equals 14 residues. CDR1 SNHLY and CDR2 FYNNEI come from the germline V gene. The CDR3 DNA reads TGTGCCAGCACCAGGGGGCAACCTAATGAAAAACTGTTTTTT. Its protein product is CASTRGQPNEKLFF.

Concerning this clone itself: Within the sample, other DNA sequences also encode this same CDR3. The V call is TRBV28, the J call TRBJ1-2, with D uncertain. Germline loops: CDR1 MDHEN, CDR2 SYDVKM. V was pared by 3 bases and J by 4 bases, with 6 bases between. The CDR3 contains 12 residues. The CDR3 nucleotides are TGTGCCAGCAGTTTGGAGGGCTATGGCTACACCTTC. It codes for CASSLEGYGYTF.

There are a few counts of this clone. The rearrangement links TRBV3-1 (or the pseudogene TRBV3-2) to TRBJ2-2, with D perhaps TRBD1 (5 bases). V was pared by 0 bases and J by 5 bases, with 16 bases between. The CDR3 loop spans 17 amino acids. Germline V gene lookup returns CDR1 LGHDT and CDR2 YNNKEL (reference sequence). The CDR3 bases are TGTGCCAGCAGCCAAGATACAAGTCAGGGAAAGACCGGGGAGCTGTTTTTT. It specifies CASSQDTSQGKTGELFF.

This chain links TRBV27 with TRBJ2-2, with D perhaps matching TRBD1 (5 bases). Deletions cut 5 bases from V and 0 bases from J, with 13 bases between. This CDR3 is built from 16 residues. Germline loops: CDR1 MNHEY, CDR2 SMNVEV (reference sequence). The DNA for the CDR3 is TGTGCCAGCAGTATCTTAGGGGTGACGAACACCGGGGAGCTGTTTTTT. It specifies CASSILGVTNTGELFF.

The chain uses TRBV3-1 (or the pseudogene TRBV3-2) and TRBJ1-1, with no clear D. Germline V CDR1 and CDR2: LGHDT, YNNKEL (reference sequence). The length of the CDR3 is 16 residues. V lost 4 bases, J lost 4 bases, and 19 bases lay in between. CDR3 loop: CASSLTSDGEATEAFF. The CDR3 DNA is TGTGCCAGCAGCCTCACAAGTGACGGCGAGGCCACTGAAGCTTTCTTT.

This rearrangement joins TRBV27 to TRBJ1-1, with TRBD1 as a possible D gene (6 bases). The V gene lost 0 bases and the J gene lost 3 bases, with 14 bases spanning the gap. The CDR3 is 16 residues long. In germline, CDR1 is MNHEY, CDR2 SMNVEV (reference sequence). DNA for the CDR3: TGTGCCAGCAGTTTATCCGAGGGGGAAATCTACACTGAAGCTTTCTTT. Translating gives CASSLSEGEIYTEAFF.

The chain couples TRBV5-1 to TRBJ1-1, with 7 bases that match TRBD1. The germline gives CDR1 SGHRS, CDR2 YFSETQ. V gave up 3 bases and J gave up 5 bases; unmatched junction bases: 10. This CDR3 contains 15 residues. The CDR3 here is CASSSRQGKRTEAFF. Written as DNA, the CDR3 is TGCGCCAGCAGCTCCCGACAGGGAAAAAGGACTGAAGCTTTCTTT.

The chain carries TRBV6-5 and TRBJ1-3; no firm D call. Per germline, CDR1 MNHEY and CDR2 SVGAGI. V dropped 6 bases and J dropped 2 bases, with 11 bases sitting between them. This CDR3 is built from 14 residues. CDR3 bases: TGTGCCAGCAGGGACCACGGGGCTGGAAACACCATATATTTT. Translated, it gives CASRDHGAGNTIYF.

The rearrangement joins TRBV9 to TRBJ1-1; D is unclear. Germline CDR1 reads SGDLS; CDR2 reads YYNGEE. The CDR3 sequence is 14 residues long. The V end lost 3 bases, the J end lost 1 base, and 10 bases lay between the germline ends. CDR3 DNA sequence: TGTGCCAGCAGCGAACGGACTGCGAACACTGAAGCTTTCTTT. It encodes CASSERTANTEAFF.

This chain joins TRBV19 and TRBJ1-1, with 8 bases fitting TRBD1. CDR3 length equals 16 residues. The germline V gene encodes CDR1 LNHDA and CDR2 SQIVND (reference sequence). The junction had 15 bases not matched to a gene; V was cut back by 11 bases and J by 1 base. The CDR3 is CASVPSGRGRNTEAFF. DNA of the CDR3: TGTGCCTCCGTACCCTCGGGCAGGGGGCGGAACACTGAAGCTTTCTTT.

The chain recombines TRBV28 with TRBJ1-6, with TRBD1 matching over 8 bases. The V and J ends lost 6 bases and 6 bases, in that order; junction bases with no gene match: 7. Looked up from germline, CDR1 is MDHEN and CDR2 is SYDVKM. The CDR3 has 15 residues. Here the CDR3 DNA reads TGTGCCAGCAGGACGACAGGGGCCGGTAATTCACCCCTCCACTTT. Translation: CASRTTGAGNSPLHF. The complete variable domain, with remaining parts taken from reference TRBV28 and TRBJ1-6, reads DVKVTQSSRYLVKRTGEKVFLECVQDMDHENMFWYRQDPGLGLRLIYFSYDVKMKEKGDIPEGYSVSREKKERFSLILESASTNQTSMYLCASRTTGAGNSPLHFGNGTRLTVT.

The rearrangement joins TRBV28 to TRBJ1-2, with D tentatively TRBD1 (5 bases). This CDR3 has 14 amino acids. The V gene lost 4 bases and the J gene lost 2 bases, with 11 bases spanning the gap. Germline V gene sequence: CDR1 MDHEN, CDR2 SYDVKM. The CDR3 reads CASSSPGGNYGYTF. The CDR3 region has the DNA TGTGCCAGCAGTTCCCCGGGGGGAAACTATGGCTACACCTTC.

The chain is built from TRBV2 and TRBJ2-7, with 13 bases lining up with TRBD2. The CDR3 has 14 amino acids. Germline values: CDR1 SNHLY, CDR2 FYNNEI. J was trimmed by 3 bases and V by 6 bases; bases with no gene match: 2. Here the CDR3 reads CASSRLAGGYEQYF. CDR3 sequence (DNA): TGTGCCAGCAGCCGACTAGCGGGGGGCTACGAGCAGTACTTC.

V usage is TRBV28 and J usage is TRBJ1-5; D gene uncertain. The V end lost 1 base, the J end lost 6 bases, and 7 bases lay between the germline ends. CDR3 size: 13 residues. CDR1 and CDR2 from the germline V gene are MDHEN and SYDVKM. Here the CDR3 reads CASSLSGIQPQHF. The CDR3 coding sequence is TGTGCCAGCAGTTTATCCGGGATTCAGCCCCAGCATTTT.

This chain links TRBV18 with TRBJ1-4, with D possibly being TRBD1 (6 bases). V shed 1 base and J shed 4 bases, with 13 bases lying between them. The length of the CDR3 is 16 residues. The germline V gene has CDR1 KGHSH and CDR2 LQKENI. CDR3 region: CASSPRGQQDNEKLFF. In DNA form, the CDR3 reads TGTGCCAGCTCACCACGCGGACAGCAGGATAATGAAAAACTGTTTTTT.